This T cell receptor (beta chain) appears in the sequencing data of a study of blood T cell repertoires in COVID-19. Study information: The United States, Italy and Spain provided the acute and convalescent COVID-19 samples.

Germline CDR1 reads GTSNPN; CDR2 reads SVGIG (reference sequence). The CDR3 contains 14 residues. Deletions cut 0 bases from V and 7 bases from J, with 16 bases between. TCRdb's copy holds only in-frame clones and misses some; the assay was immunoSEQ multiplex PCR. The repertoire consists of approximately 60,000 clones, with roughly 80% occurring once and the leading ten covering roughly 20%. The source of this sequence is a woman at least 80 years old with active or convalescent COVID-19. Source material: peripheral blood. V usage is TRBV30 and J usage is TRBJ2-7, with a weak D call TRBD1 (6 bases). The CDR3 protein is CAWSVGGVTWEQYF. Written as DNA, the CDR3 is TGTGCCTGGAGTGTAGGGGGAGTCACGTGGGAGCAGTACTTC.